This TCR beta chain was recorded in a study of OX40 agonist ivuxolimab in advanced cancers. Study-level information: Patients treated during dose escalation were battling hepatocellular carcinoma, melanoma, renal cell or head and neck cancer.

Findings and caveats of the study: The CD4+ and CD8+ T cells in the blood had expanded clonally by week 6 at 0.1 to 3.0 mg/kg. More expanded clones were found, on average, in CD8+ than in CD4+ T cells.

Trimming cost V 6 bases and J 3 bases, with 19 bases left between them. The CDR3 length is 16 residues. The germline V gene has CDR1 ENHRY and CDR2 SYGVKD. This clone was counted once. The target antigen is unknown. Here immunoSEQ multiplex PCR was the method, and the copy in TCRdb shows in-frame clones only, minus some. This sample has just under 80,000 clones, with over 75% found just once. Sequences were derived from CD4+ or CD8+ T cells sorted from blood, sampled in a trial of the OX40 agonist ivuxolimab. This sequence was found in an adult with an advanced solid tumor such as melanoma, head and neck, liver or kidney cancer. The chain has TRBV10-3 and TRBJ2-3, with D perhaps matching TRBD1 (5 bases). The CDR3 DNA sequence: TGTGCCATCAGGACAGACACCACCCTTGGGACAGATACGCAGTATTTT. Translation gives CAIRTDTTLGTDTQYF.